Reported below is one TCR beta chain. No antigen is known for it. One base away lies a much larger clone, so this may be a sequencing read error. The source of the sample is a study of T cells in Graves' hyperthyroidism and ophthalmopathy. Overall study context: Blood from the periphery was taken at initial diagnosis, before any treatment.

The CDR3 runs 13 residues. Germline CDR1 DFQATT, CDR2 SNEGSKA (reference sequence). Amplified TCR beta CDR3 regions came from RNA transcripts. Primed by the HTBI set, a first-round RT-PCR was run on the TCR CDR3. TCRdb re-derived calls from the multiplex PCR reads in MiXCR, one entry per CDR3 protein. The data hold approximately 590,000 distinct CDR3 sequences, with around 16% observed a single time. Study-level points and caveats: Peripheral blood also featured most of the thyroid clonotypes expanded above 0.001. Ophthalmopathy onset followed model prediction by a median around 6.9 months.

The chain employs TRBV20-1 and TRBJ2-1, with D possibly being TRBD2 (7 bases). Material: blood. This receptor was identified in a woman in her 30s with Graves' hyperthyroidism. CDR3 sequence: CSARRGGYNEQSF. CDR3 sequence (DNA): TGCAGTGCCCGAAGGGGGGGCTACAATGAGCAGTCCTTC.